This T cell receptor beta chain was observed in a study of blood T cells in healthy people across ages. CDR1 MNHEY and CDR2 SVGEGT come from the germline V gene. The V gene lost 7 bases and the J gene lost 4 bases, with 17 bases spanning the gap. The CDR3 length is 15 residues. All donors came from Russia, were Caucasian and healthy, and spanned ages roughly 6 to 95. The second PCR ran roughly 7 to 12 cycles with a sample-barcoded 5' primer and J-beta primers. TCRdb redid the calling of the 5' RACE reads with MiXCR, one entry per CDR3 protein. The table lists about 780,000 distinct CDR3 sequences, about 45% of them singletons.

Sequencing was performed on blood. This chain connects TRBV6-2 or TRBV6-3 to TRBJ2-1; D gene ambiguous. This clonotype originated in a man at least 80 years old in good health. The CDR3 DNA is TGTGCCAGCACCCCAGGCTCGACGATTTACAATGAGCAGTTCTTC. This sequence encodes CASTPGSTIYNEQFF.